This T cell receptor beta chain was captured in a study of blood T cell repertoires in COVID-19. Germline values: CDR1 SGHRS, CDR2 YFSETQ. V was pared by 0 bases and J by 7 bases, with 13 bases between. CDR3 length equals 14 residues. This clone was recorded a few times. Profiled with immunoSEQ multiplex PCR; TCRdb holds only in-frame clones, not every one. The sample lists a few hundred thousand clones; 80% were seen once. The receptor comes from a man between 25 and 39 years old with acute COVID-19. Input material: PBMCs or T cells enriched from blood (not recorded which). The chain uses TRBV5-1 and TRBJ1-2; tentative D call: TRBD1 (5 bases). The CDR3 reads CASSLAMTEVGYTF. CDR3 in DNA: TGCGCCAGCAGCTTGGCCATGACAGAAGTTGGCTACACCTTC.